The 18 T cell receptor beta chains below come from one sample, sequenced in a study of T-cell memory formation after mild COVID-19. TCRdb ran MiXCR on the 5' RACE reads and lists one entry per CDR3 protein. There are hundreds of thousands of distinct CDR3 sequences in the sample; about 20% occur only once, and roughly 8.3% lies in the top ten. Sequencing was done on a sample of PBMCs or a T cell subset sorted from them (not recorded which). The receptors were gathered from an adult woman who had mild COVID-19 (a few samples of this study predate the infection). Cell type and time point are not known.

The sample holds a few counts of this clonotype. CDR3 DNA sequence: TGCGCCAGCAGCCAAGAGACCCGGGGAGCGGGCCTGAGCTCCTACGAGCAGTACTTC. Residues: CASSQETRGAGLSSYEQYF. The gene calls are TRBV4-1 and TRBJ2-7; D is possibly TRBD2 (6 bases). The germline V and J ends were trimmed by 0 bases and 0 bases, with 21 bases remaining between them. The germline V gene has CDR1 MGHRA and CDR2 YSYEKL. The CDR3 length is 19 residues.

This clonotype has more than one count but fewer than ten. The chain joins TRBV7-9 to TRBJ1-1; D may be TRBD1 (5 bases). The germline CDR1 and CDR2 sequences are SEHNR and FQNEAQ (reference sequence). The CDR3 contains 15 residues. Trimming removed 1 base at V and 4 bases at J, with 13 bases between. CDR3 sequence: CASSLGGADGTEAFF. The CDR3 DNA follows: TGTGCCAGCAGCTTAGGTGGGGCAGACGGCACTGAAGCTTTCTTT. Using reference TRBV7-9 and TRBJ1-1 for the parts outside the CDR3, the full variable domain is DTGVSQNPRHKITKRGQNVTFRCDPISEHNRLYWYRQTLGQGPEFLTYFQNEAQLEKSRLLSDRFSAERPKGSFSTLEIQRTEQGDSAMYLCASSLGGADGTEAFFGQGTRLTVV.

This clonotype was seen more than once but under ten times. This sequence joins TRBV7-9 and TRBJ2-3; no definite D call. The CDR3 is 13 residues long. In germline, CDR1 is SEHNR, CDR2 FQNEAQ (reference sequence). With 5 bases removed from V and 5 bases from J, the gap between germline ends came to 11 bases. The CDR3 DNA follows: TGTGCCAGCAGCCCCCCCTTGGGAGATACGCAGTATTTT. Translated, it gives CASSPPLGDTQYF.

The V gene is TRBV20-1, the J gene TRBJ2-3; D might be TRBD1 (6 bases). V lost 8 bases and J 2 bases, leaving 11 bases between the germline ends. There are 12 residues in the CDR3. CDR1 and CDR2 (germline): DFQATT, SNEGSKA (reference sequence). This CDR3 is CSPGQATDTQYF. The CDR3 nucleotides read TGCAGTCCGGGACAAGCCACAGATACGCAGTATTTT.

This clonotype was seen once. This likely comes from a read error, as the CDR3 has no conserved phenylalanine or tryptophan at its end. This chain links TRBV14 with TRBJ2-3, with a tentative D call TRBD2 (5 bases). The CDR3 extends over 16 amino acids. The germline gives CDR1 SGHDN, CDR2 FVKESK. The V gene lost 8 bases and the J gene lost 2 bases, with 20 bases spanning the gap. The CDR3 is CASSLALTGITDTQYL. The CDR3, as DNA: TGTGCCAGCTCGTTAGCGCTGACGGGAATCACAGATACGCAGTATTTA.

The rearrangement joins TRBV3-1 to TRBJ1-5; D unresolved. Trimming shortened V by 0 bases and J by 7 bases, and 16 bases separated the two germline ends. CDR3 size: 16 residues. Germline CDR1 is LGHDT and CDR2 is YNNKEL (reference sequence). CDR3 sequence reads: CASSQEGRGPGQPQHF. CDR3 coding DNA: TGTGCCAGCAGCCAAGAGGGCCGTGGGCCTGGACAGCCCCAGCATTTT.

This chain joins TRBV4-2 and TRBJ2-3; D tentatively reads TRBD1 or TRBD2 (5 bases each). There are 17 residues in the CDR3. Germline CDR1 and CDR2: LGHNA and YNFKEQ. Trimming took off 0 bases at V and 0 bases at J, with 13 bases between the two ends. The CDR3 loop reads CASSQDFAGASTDTQYF. Written as DNA, the CDR3 is TGTGCCAGCAGCCAAGATTTTGCCGGGGCGAGCACAGATACGCAGTATTTT.

This clonotype was seen a handful of times. The V gene is TRBV3-1, the J gene TRBJ2-1; tentative D call: TRBD2 (6 bases). Trimming shortened V by 1 base and J by 7 bases, and 20 bases separated the two germline ends. The CDR3 spans 17 residues. CDR1 and CDR2 (germline): LGHDT, YNNKEL (reference sequence). The CDR3 sequence is CASSQGPSAGLTNEQFF. The DNA for the CDR3 is TGTGCCAGCAGCCAAGGTCCTTCGGCGGGACTCACGAATGAGCAGTTCTTC.

V usage is TRBV14 and J usage is TRBJ2-1, with a weak D call TRBD2 (6 bases). The CDR3 has 14 amino acids. Between the trimmed V and J ends, which lost 6 bases and 9 bases, there was a span of 18 bases. The germline V gene has CDR1 SGHDN and CDR2 FVKESK. CDR3: CASSSGEGYGEQFF. The DNA of the CDR3 is TGTGCCAGCAGTTCGGGAGAAGGGTACGGTGAGCAGTTCTTC.

CDR3 protein: CASTLGTSGISYEQYF. Written as DNA, the CDR3 is TGTGCCAGCACCCTGGGGACTAGCGGGATTTCCTACGAGCAGTACTTC. The gene calls are TRBV7-8 and TRBJ2-7; 13 nucleotides match TRBD2. The CDR3 runs to 16 residues. V lost 7 bases and J lost 1; bases outside the gene matches: 7. CDR1 is SGHVS and CDR2 is FQNEAQ in the germline V gene.

J is TRBJ2-2 and V is TRBV6-2 or TRBV6-3; D may be TRBD2 (5 bases). The CDR3 has 13 residues. Trimming removed 8 bases from V and 6 bases from J, with 13 bases in between. The germline CDR1 and CDR2 sequences are MNHEY and SVGEGT. The CDR3 DNA sequence: TGTGCCAGCGGGGAGTCGCTTCCCGGGGAGCTGTTTTTT. Encoded protein: CASGESLPGELFF.

The chain couples TRBV2 to TRBJ2-1; D is tentatively TRBD1 or TRBD2 (5 bases each). The length of the CDR3 is 14 residues. Trimming stripped 7 bases from V and 6 bases from J, with 16 bases between. Germline V gene data show CDR1 as SNHLY and CDR2 as FYNNEI. The CDR3 DNA reads TGTGCCAGCACTCCCGGGGCAGGGAGCAATGAGCAGTTCTTC. Amino acid sequence: CASTPGAGSNEQFF.

V usage is TRBV27 and J usage is TRBJ2-1, with 9 bases matching TRBD2. The CDR3 contains 16 residues. The junction had 9 bases not matched to a gene; V was cut back by 7 bases and J by 2 bases. Per germline, CDR1 MNHEY and CDR2 SMNVEV (reference sequence). CDR3 in amino acids: CASTASPSGTYNEQFF. The CDR3 bases are TGTGCCAGCACCGCGAGTCCTAGCGGGACCTACAATGAGCAGTTCTTC.

This clonotype occurred many times. This chain uses TRBV3-1 with TRBJ1-5; D unclear. In germline, CDR1 is LGHDT, CDR2 YNNKEL (reference sequence). The CDR3 extends over 15 amino acids. V lost 5 bases and J 2 bases, leaving 13 bases between the germline ends. The CDR3 DNA reads as TGTGCCAGCAGCTTCACCATGAACGGCAATCAGCCCCAGCATTTT. This gives the protein CASSFTMNGNQPQHF. The variable domain in full, with the rest retrieved from reference TRBV3-1 and TRBJ1-5, is DTAVSQTPKYLVTQMGNDKSIKCEQNLGHDTMYWYKQDSKKFLKIMFSYNNKELIINETVPNRFSPKSPDKAHLNLHINSLELGDSAVYFCASSFTMNGNQPQHFGDGTRLSIL.

This clonotype was recorded a few times. V is TRBV29-1 and J is TRBJ1-1; D gene ambiguous. CDR3 length: 11 amino acids. CDR1 is SQVTM, CDR2 ANQGSEA, per germline. The V end was cut by 1 base, the J end by 10 bases, with 10 bases between. For the CDR3, the DNA is TGCAGCGTTGAAGGGAGGTCTGCAGCTTTCTTT. The encoded protein is CSVEGRSAAFF.

This clonotype was detected only a few times. V usage is TRBV7-6 and J usage is TRBJ2-7, with 7 nucleotides matching TRBD1. The CDR3 length is 15 residues. Germline V gene lookup returns CDR1 SGHVS and CDR2 FNYEAQ. The trim removed 5 bases at V and 1 base at J, leaving 8 bases unmatched. The CDR3 DNA reads TGTGCCAGCAGCCCTAGGACAGGACAATCCTACGAGCAGTACTTC. Protein product: CASSPRTGQSYEQYF.

The rearrangement links TRBV6-2 or TRBV6-3 to TRBJ2-7; no reliable D call. CDR3 length: 14 residues. Germline V gene sequence: CDR1 MNHEY, CDR2 SVGEGT. V was trimmed by 0 bases and J by 3 bases, leaving 9 bases between them. The CDR3 region is CASSYSTSVYEQYF. CDR3 coding DNA: TGTGCCAGCAGTTACTCGACGTCTGTCTACGAGCAGTACTTC.

A few counts support this clonotype. The chain recombines TRBV20-1 with TRBJ2-5; no clear D. This CDR3 region has 11 residues. The germline CDR1 and CDR2 sequences are DFQATT and SNEGSKA (reference sequence). V lost 6 bases and J lost 7, with 12 bases in between. In nucleotides, the CDR3 is TGCAGTGCACCGTCTTACGGGACCCAGTACTTC. It encodes CSAPSYGTQYF.